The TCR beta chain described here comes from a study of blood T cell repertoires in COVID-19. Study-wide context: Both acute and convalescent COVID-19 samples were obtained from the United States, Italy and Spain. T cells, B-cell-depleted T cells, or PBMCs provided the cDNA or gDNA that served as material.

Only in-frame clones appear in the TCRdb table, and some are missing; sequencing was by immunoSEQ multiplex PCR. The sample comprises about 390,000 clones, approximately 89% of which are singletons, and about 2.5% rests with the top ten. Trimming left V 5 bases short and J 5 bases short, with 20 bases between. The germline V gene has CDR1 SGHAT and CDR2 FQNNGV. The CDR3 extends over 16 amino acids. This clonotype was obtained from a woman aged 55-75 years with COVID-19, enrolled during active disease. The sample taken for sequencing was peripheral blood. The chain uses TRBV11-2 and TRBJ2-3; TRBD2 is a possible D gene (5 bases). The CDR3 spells CASSLIPGTRRDTQYF. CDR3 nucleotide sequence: TGTGCCAGCAGCCTTATTCCGGGAACCCGGAGAGATACGCAGTATTTT.